This T cell receptor beta chain came from a study of T cells in tumors after PD-1 blockade. On the study more broadly: Some patients also took daily vismodegib 150 mg during anti-PD-1 treatment.

Template: tumor biopsy or peripheral blood genomic DNA, about 600-6,004 ng per sample. Whole-study findings and limits: Some novel exhausted tumor clones appeared in pre-treatment blood, suggesting peripheral recruitment.

Repertoires were generated with immunoSEQ multiplex PCR, while TCRdb's copy carries only in-frame clones and drops some. The repertoire holds almost 35,000 clones, around 72% seen once, with around two fifths in the top ten. With 0 bases removed from V and 9 bases from J, the gap between germline ends came to 15 bases. CDR1 is SGHNT, CDR2 YENEEA, per germline. The CDR3 loop spans 15 amino acids. Note on this clone: The antigen is unknown.

The sequence derives from a human donor with basal cell carcinoma. The chain carries TRBV11-3 and TRBJ2-1; either TRBD1 or TRBD2 may fit D (5 bases each). Sample: PBMCs, taken after anti-PD-1 treatment. The CDR3 sequence is CASSLDPDNGGEQFF. The CDR3 DNA sequence: TGTGCCAGCAGCTTAGATCCGGATAATGGGGGTGAGCAGTTCTTC.